Listed below are T cell receptor beta chains from one sample, sequenced in a study of blood T cell repertoires in COVID-19. The method was immunoSEQ multiplex PCR; TCRdb's version includes in-frame clones alone and lacks a portion of them. This sample carries some 400,000 clones, around 87% of them seen once, and the ten largest clones take about 2.5%. Sequencing was performed on peripheral blood. The receptors come from a woman in her sixties with COVID-19, enrolled during active disease. The CDR3 runs from the conserved cysteine through the conserved F or W. A D gene is named only where the DNA matches it firmly. Not every row has a clone size; where given, it reads once, few, many or a size class.

D: -
V: TRBV5-1
J: TRBJ2-2
size: once
DNA: TGCGCCAGCAGCTTGGGTGCGGGGGCCCTAGGCGGGGAGCTGTTTTTT
CDR3: CASSLGAGALGGELFF

D: TRBD2
V: TRBV3-1/TRBV3-2
J: TRBJ2-5
size: once
DNA: TGTGCCAGCAGCCAAACATTGACTAGCCCAGAGACCCAGTACTTC
CDR3: CASSQTLTSPETQYF

D: -
V: TRBV6-5
J: TRBJ1-1
size: -
DNA: TGTGCCAGCAGTTACTCGAGGTCGGGGGACACTGAAGCTTTCTTT
CDR3: CASSYSRSGDTEAFF

D: TRBD2
V: TRBV5-1
J: TRBJ2-3
size: -
DNA: TGCGCCAGCAGCATCTCTAGCGGGGGGGCAGATACGCAGTATTTT
CDR3: CASSISSGGADTQYF

D: -
V: TRBV10-3
J: TRBJ1-4
size: -
DNA: TGTGCCATCAGGGAGGGGGGGAGTGAAAAACTGTTTTTT
CDR3: CAIREGGSEKLFF

D: -
V: TRBV6-8
J: TRBJ1-5
size: -
DNA: TGTGCCAGCAGTTACTTTGGGACAAGGAGATGGGTCAATCAGCCCCAGCATTTT
CDR3: CASSYFGTRRWVNQPQHF

D: -
V: TRBV19
J: TRBJ2-2
size: -
DNA: TGTGCCAGTAAACGTCTGGGCAGCACCGGGGAGCTGTTTTTT
CDR3: CASKRLGSTGELFF

D: TRBD1
V: TRBV4-2
J: TRBJ1-4
size: once
DNA: TGTGCCAGCAGCCATCCTACAGGGGGCCGATCAACTAATGAAAAACTGTTTTTT
CDR3: CASSHPTGGRSTNEKLFF

D: -
V: TRBV11-2
J: TRBJ1-2
size: -
DNA: TGTGCCAGCAGCTTAACACAGCTATACTATGGCTACACCTTC
CDR3: CASSLTQLYYGYTF

D: -
V: TRBV5-1
J: TRBJ2-3
size: -
DNA: TGCGCCAGCAGCCCAAAGAGGTGGTATGCGTCGTCGGATACGCAGTATTTT
CDR3: CASSPKRWYASSDTQYF

D: TRBD2
V: TRBV19
J: TRBJ2-7
size: -
DNA: TGTGCCACGACTCCTAGCGGAAGCTCCTACGAGCAGTACTTC
CDR3: CATTPSGSSYEQYF

D: -
V: TRBV3-1/TRBV3-2
J: TRBJ1-1
size: -
DNA: TGTGCCAGCAGCTCAAGGCGGGGGACTGAAGCTTTCTTT
CDR3: CASSSRRGTEAFF

D: TRBD2
V: TRBV7-9
J: TRBJ2-1
size: once
DNA: TGTGCCAGCAGCCCCACCGGCGGGGGGGCGCGCAATGAGCAGTTCTTC
CDR3: CASSPTGGGARNEQFF

D: -
V: TRBV4-1
J: TRBJ1-3
size: -
DNA: TGCGCCAGCAGCCAGCCACACATGGCAACCGGAAACACCATATATTTT
CDR3: CASSQPHMATGNTIYF

D: -
V: TRBV10-3
J: TRBJ2-2
size: -
DNA: TGTGCCATCAGTGAGTCTGGGGGGTACGGGGAGCTGTTTTTT
CDR3: CAISESGGYGELFF

D: -
V: TRBV4-1
J: TRBJ2-7
size: -
DNA: TGCGCCAGCAGCCAAGGCCCTATACCGAGCTACGAGCAGTACTTC
CDR3: CASSQGPIPSYEQYF

D: -
V: TRBV28
J: TRBJ1-1
size: -
DNA: TGTGCCAGCAGCCGGGTCACTGAAGCTTTCTTT
CDR3: CASSRVTEAFF

D: TRBD2
V: TRBV4-1
J: TRBJ2-1
size: -
DNA: TGCGCCAGCAGCCAATCACCAGGACTAGCGGGGATCAATGAGCAGTTCTTC
CDR3: CASSQSPGLAGINEQFF

D: -
V: TRBV5-1
J: TRBJ2-7
size: -
DNA: TGCGCCAGCAGCCCGGGGGGGACAGGGTCTTCCTACGAGCAGTACTTC
CDR3: CASSPGGTGSSYEQYF

D: -
V: TRBV20-1
J: TRBJ2-6
size: -
DNA: TGCAGTGCTAGTTCCAAAAACTCTGGGGCCAACGTCCTGACTTTC
CDR3: CSASSKNSGANVLTF

D: -
V: TRBV18
J: TRBJ1-2
size: -
DNA: TGTGCCAGCTCGGCCCGGGACACACTTGGCTACACCTTC
CDR3: CASSARDTLGYTF

D: TRBD1
V: TRBV6-5
J: TRBJ1-1
size: once
DNA: TGTGCCAGCAGTTACGGGGACAGATGGGGGACTGAAGCTTTCTTT
CDR3: CASSYGDRWGTEAFF

D: TRBD1
V: TRBV6-5
J: TRBJ2-5
size: -
DNA: TGTGCCAGCAGGGGACAGGAACTCCAAGAGACCCAGTACTTC
CDR3: CASRGQELQETQYF

D: TRBD1
V: TRBV6-5
J: TRBJ1-1
size: -
DNA: TGTGCCAGCAGGCTACAGGGGAGCACGTATTCGGCTTTCTTT
CDR3: CASRLQGSTYSAFF

D: TRBD2
V: TRBV4-1
J: TRBJ2-7
size: -
DNA: TGCGCCAGCAGCCCGGGGATGCGCGGGGGGTACGAGCAGTACTTC
CDR3: CASSPGMRGGYEQYF

D: -
V: TRBV3-1/TRBV3-2
J: TRBJ1-2
size: -
DNA: TGTGCCAGCAGCTTCGACAGGTCTGGCGGCTACACCTTC
CDR3: CASSFDRSGGYTF

D: TRBD2
V: TRBV9
J: TRBJ2-1
size: -
DNA: TGTGCCAGCAGCTTACGACTAGCGGGGGGGCACAATGAGCAGTTCTTC
CDR3: CASSLRLAGGHNEQFF

D: TRBD1
V: TRBV2
J: TRBJ2-5
size: -
DNA: TGTGCCAGCACTCTGACAGGGGGAGAGTCCCAGTACTTC
CDR3: CASTLTGGESQYF